Given below is one T cell receptor beta chain in context. Its cognate antigen is unknown. TCRdb called the reads again in MiXCR, with one record for every CDR3 protein. The table lists over 100,000 distinct CDR3 sequences, around 29% of them singletons, with about 81% in the top ten. Germline CDR1 is SGHRS and CDR2 is YFSETQ. V trimming: 4 bases; J trimming: 4 bases; junction bases outside the gene matches: 5. This CDR3 is 14 amino acids long. The record originates from a study of T cell repertoires in cytomegalovirus infection. The chain recombines TRBV5-1 with TRBJ1-1, with 9 nucleotides matching TRBD1. The sample here was CD8+ T cells from cultured PBMCs, taken from culture after CMV antigen stimulation. This receptor was obtained from a human donor in good health (CMV status not recorded). Some clones in this sample may be carry-over from other donors' samples. CDR3 sequence (DNA): TGCGCCAGCAGCGCCGGGACAGGGAGCACTGAAGCTTTCTTT. It encodes CASSAGTGSTEAFF.